Listed here are 5 T cell receptor beta chains from one sample, sequenced in a study of blood T cells in healthy people across ages. PCR was performed a second time for 7 to 11 cycles using a sample-barcoded 5' primer and a J-beta primer mix. TCRdb re-derived calls from the 5' RACE reads in MiXCR, one entry per CDR3 protein. The sample yields around 670,000 distinct CDR3 sequences, approximately 30% seen once. The sequenced material came from blood. These receptors were taken from a woman of 80 years or more in good health.

This clonotype has ten or more counts. V gene TRBV28 combines with J gene TRBJ2-7; D is perhaps TRBD1 (5 bases). The ends were cut back, 3 bases at V and 3 bases at J, with 9 bases in the middle. Looked up from germline, CDR1 is MDHEN and CDR2 is SYDVKM. The CDR3 is 13 amino acids. CDR3 amino acids: CASSFTGVYEQYF. The CDR3 DNA sequence: TGTGCCAGCAGTTTTACAGGTGTCTACGAGCAGTACTTC.

This clonotype was recorded at least ten times. CDR3 sequence: CASSVGTGTGGHYEQYF. CDR3 in DNA: TGTGCCAGCAGCGTAGGAACCGGGACAGGGGGACACTACGAGCAGTACTTC. J is TRBJ2-7 and V is TRBV9, with 11 bases fitting TRBD1. The CDR3 is 17 residues long. V trimming: 0 bases; J trimming: 3 bases; junction bases outside the gene matches: 8. Germline values: CDR1 SGDLS, CDR2 YYNGEE.

This clonotype was seen ten or more times. The chain couples TRBV4-2 to TRBJ2-7; D call uncertain. This CDR3 has 13 amino acids. Germline loops: CDR1 LGHNA, CDR2 YNFKEQ. Trimming pared 4 bases from V and 0 bases from J, leaving 7 bases between. The CDR3 spells CASSPEVSYEQYF. Here the CDR3 DNA reads TGTGCCAGCAGCCCAGAGGTCTCCTACGAGCAGTACTTC.

The chain uses TRBV7-2 and TRBJ2-5; 7 nucleotides match TRBD2. Trimming at V came to 5 bases and at J to 4 bases, leaving 10 bases not matched to a gene. The V gene's germline CDR1 is SGHTA and CDR2 FQGNSA. The CDR3 totals 15 residues. CDR3 residues: CASSPSLAGVETQYF. In DNA form, the CDR3 reads TGTGCCAGCAGCCCGTCCCTGGCGGGAGTAGAGACCCAGTACTTC.

This chain uses TRBV15 with TRBJ1-1, with D possibly matching TRBD1 (6 bases). In germline, CDR1 is LNHNV, CDR2 YYDKDF (reference sequence). V was clipped by 1 base and J by 4 bases, with 13 bases between them. CDR3 size: 15 residues. The CDR3 loop is CATSRVTGLGTEAFF. The DNA of the CDR3 is TGTGCCACCAGCAGAGTCACAGGGTTAGGCACTGAAGCTTTCTTT.